Each of the 26 T cell receptor beta chains below was sequenced from the same sample in a study of technical replicates of blood from a handful of donors. Sequencing used immunoSEQ multiplex PCR; TCRdb keeps in-frame clones, though not all of them. The repertoire holds 65,000 to 85,000 clones, with 75% to 95% as singletons. Input material: T cells isolated from PBMCs. These receptor sequences come from a human donor in good health.

The V call is TRBV18, the J call TRBJ2-4; possibly TRBD2 for D (6 bases). Per germline, CDR1 KGHSH and CDR2 LQKENI. This CDR3 comprises 17 residues. V gave up 1 base and J gave up 0 bases, with 13 bases separating them. CDR3 residues: CASSPRTGGVAKNIQYF. CDR3 DNA sequence: TGTGCCAGCTCACCACGTACAGGCGGGGTAGCCAAAAACATTCAGTACTTC.

The chain employs TRBV25-1 and TRBJ1-4; 9 nucleotides line up with TRBD1. The CDR3 covers 16 residues. The V gene end was trimmed by 7 bases and the J gene end by 0 bases; junction bases not matched to a gene: 6. In germline, CDR1 is MGHDK, CDR2 SYGVNS. This CDR3 reads CASMGDRVATNEKLFF. The CDR3 nucleotides read TGTGCCAGCATGGGGGACAGGGTGGCAACTAATGAAAAACTGTTTTTT.

The CDR3 spells CATSIGRGYGYTF. CDR3 nucleotides: TGTGCCACCAGCATAGGGCGGGGGTATGGCTACACCTTC. This sequence joins TRBV15 and TRBJ1-2, with D perhaps matching TRBD1 (5 bases). The CDR3 contains 13 residues. Per germline, CDR1 LNHNV and CDR2 YYDKDF (reference sequence). The V gene lost 4 bases and the J gene lost 5 bases, with 11 bases spanning the gap.

V gene TRBV6-5 combines with J gene TRBJ2-1, with TRBD2 matching 8 bases. V lost 2 bases to trimming and J lost 4 bases; unmatched junction nucleotides: 7. The CDR3 is made up of 16 amino acids. Germline V gene sequence: CDR1 MNHEY, CDR2 SVGAGI. This chain's CDR3 is CASSYLAGSEYNEQFF. The CDR3 nucleotides read TGTGCCAGCAGTTACCTAGCGGGCAGTGAATACAATGAGCAGTTCTTC.

This clone was seen a handful of times. The chain links TRBV7-3 to TRBJ1-1, with D perhaps matching TRBD1 (5 bases). Germline loops: CDR1 SGHTA, CDR2 FQGTGA. This CDR3 region has 13 residues. Trimming took off 3 bases at V and 5 bases at J, with 10 bases between the two ends. CDR3 bases: TGTGCCAGCAGCTTTGGTAGGGGTACTGAAGCTTTCTTT. This codes for CASSFGRGTEAFF.

The chain has TRBV7-2 and TRBJ2-7, with TRBD1 matching 7 bases. Germline lookup yields CDR1 SGHTA and CDR2 FQGNSA. The CDR3 runs 16 residues. Losses at the gene ends were 8 bases for V and 5 bases for J; bases not matched to a gene: 18. The CDR3 reads CASARVIARGIHEQYF. In DNA form, the CDR3 reads TGTGCCAGCGCCCGTGTAATCGCCAGGGGGATACACGAGCAGTACTTC.

Here the CDR3 DNA reads TGCAGCGTCTCGGAGAGCACTGAAGCTTTCTTT. As protein: CSVSESTEAFF. This chain joins TRBV29-1 and TRBJ1-1; D call uncertain. The CDR3 consists of 11 residues. Germline CDR1 and CDR2: SQVTM and ANQGSEA. Trimming left V 6 bases short and J 4 bases short, with 9 bases between.

The chain employs TRBV25-1 and TRBJ2-7; 8 bases fit TRBD1. The CDR3 consists of 14 residues. With 3 bases clipped from V and 3 bases from J, the junction kept 4 bases outside the gene matches. Germline loops: CDR1 MGHDK, CDR2 SYGVNS. The CDR3 region has the DNA TGTGCCAGCAGTGATGGACAGGGAATCTACGAGCAGTACTTC. The encoded protein is CASSDGQGIYEQYF.

V usage is TRBV29-1 and J usage is TRBJ1-1, with 10 bases identical to TRBD1. With 7 bases clipped from V and 5 bases from J, the junction kept 13 bases outside the gene matches. This CDR3 has 15 residues. Germline V gene lookup returns CDR1 SQVTM and CDR2 ANQGSEA. The CDR3 region is CSAAKGTGVVTEAFF. The CDR3 coding sequence is TGCAGCGCCGCCAAGGGGACAGGGGTAGTGACTGAAGCTTTCTTT.

The chain is built from TRBV9 and TRBJ2-2, with D perhaps TRBD1 (5 bases). The CDR3 covers 15 residues. V shed 3 bases and J shed 1 base, with 10 bases lying between them. Germline CDR1 SGDLS, CDR2 YYNGEE. DNA for the CDR3: TGTGCCAGCAGCGCCCAAGGACAGAACACCGGGGAGCTGTTTTTT. Translated, it gives CASSAQGQNTGELFF.

The J gene is TRBJ1-1, the V gene TRBV5-6, with 8 bases that match TRBD1. The CDR3 contains 12 residues. Germline V gene lookup returns CDR1 SGHDT and CDR2 YYEEEE. V shed 2 bases, J shed 11 bases, and the junction held 5 bases outside the gene matches. The CDR3, as DNA: TGTGCCAGCAGCTTTTCCAGGGGGCATGCTTTCTTT. Amino acids: CASSFSRGHAFF.

The gene calls are TRBV4-1 and TRBJ1-1; 9 positions match TRBD1. The CDR3 extends over 13 amino acids. Germline V gene data show CDR1 as MGHRA and CDR2 as YSYEKL. The V segment lost 1 base and the J segment 10 bases; nucleotides outside the gene matches: 4. CDR3: CASSQGPTGGAFF. The CDR3 nucleotides read TGCGCCAGCAGCCAAGGACCGACAGGGGGAGCTTTCTTT.

This rearrangement joins TRBV6-6 to TRBJ2-5, with TRBD2 matching 10 bases. In germline, CDR1 is MNHNY, CDR2 SVGAGI (reference sequence). V gave up 6 bases and J gave up 5 bases; unmatched junction bases: 6. The CDR3 runs to 14 residues. CDR3 region: CASRRLAGAETQYF. The CDR3 nucleotides read TGTGCCAGCAGACGCCTAGCGGGGGCGGAGACCCAGTACTTC.

This clone was seen a single time. V usage is TRBV5-1 and J usage is TRBJ2-1; 9 nucleotides agree with TRBD1. The CDR3 has 16 residues. Germline V lookup: CDR1 SGHRS, CDR2 YFSETQ. V lost 0 bases and J lost 6; bases outside the gene matches: 7. The CDR3 spells CASSLAPGTGSNEQFF. Here the CDR3 DNA reads TGCGCCAGCAGCTTGGCCCCAGGGACAGGGTCCAATGAGCAGTTCTTC.

This chain uses TRBV7-3 with TRBJ2-2, with 7 bases identical to TRBD1. CDR3 length equals 17 residues. Losses at the gene ends were 3 bases for V and 0 bases for J; bases not matched to a gene: 7. Looked up from germline, CDR1 is SGHTA and CDR2 is FQGTGA. CDR3 coding DNA: TGTGCCAGCAGCTTGCCGTTACAGGGGCCGAACACCGGGGAGCTGTTTTTT. Protein product: CASSLPLQGPNTGELFF.

For this clone: A junction boundary mismatches the germline segment, possibly from a read error. This sequence joins TRBV7-7 and TRBJ2-5; 8 bases are shared with TRBD1. This CDR3 comprises 15 residues. CDR1 and CDR2 from the germline V gene are SSHAT and FNYEAQ (reference sequence). Here the CDR3 DNA reads TGTGCTAGCAGCTCAGACAGGGGTCTTGAGGAGACCCAGTACTTC. Translation: CASSSDRGLEETQYF.

The rearrangement joins TRBV4-1 to TRBJ2-3; 9 nucleotides align to TRBD2. V was clipped by 1 base and J by 0 bases; unmatched bases: 11. The germline gives CDR1 MGHRA, CDR2 YSYEKL. There are 19 residues in the CDR3. CDR3 DNA: TGCGCCAGCAGCCAAGTTGATTGGCTTGCGGGGGGGAGCACAGATACGCAGTATTTT. The encoded protein is CASSQVDWLAGGSTDTQYF.

The V call is TRBV5-1, the J call TRBJ1-4; 7 bases agree with TRBD1. The J segment lost 8 bases and the V segment lost 2 bases, leaving 9 bases of the junction unmatched. CDR1 is SGHRS and CDR2 is YFSETQ in the germline V gene. The CDR3 runs 15 residues. Here the CDR3 reads CASSFEGAPGEKLFF. In nucleotides, the CDR3 is TGCGCCAGCAGCTTTGAGGGGGCCCCGGGAGAAAAACTGTTTTTT.

This clone was observed once. This chain uses TRBV11-2 with TRBJ2-2, with no clear D. V dropped 4 bases and J dropped 4 bases, with 10 bases sitting between them. Germline CDR1 and CDR2: SGHAT and FQNNGV. The length of the CDR3 is 14 residues. The CDR3 bases are TGTGCCAGCAGCTCCCCCTTGCGCACCGGGGAGCTGTTTTTT. It yields the protein CASSSPLRTGELFF. Combining the CDR3 with reference TRBV11-2 and TRBJ2-2 gives the whole variable domain EAGVAQSPRYKIIEKRQSVAFWCNPISGHATLYWYQQILGQGPKLLIQFQNNGVVDDSQLPKDRFSAERLKGVDSTLKIQPAKLEDSAVYLCASSSPLRTGELFFGEGSRLTVL.

J is TRBJ1-4 and V is TRBV30, with unresolved D. Per the germline V gene, CDR1 is GTSNPN and CDR2 is SVGIG (reference sequence). This CDR3 region has 15 residues. V lost 4 bases and J lost 5, with 17 bases in between. CDR3 bases: TGTGCCTGGACTATGCGGCGGCGGATAAATGAAAAACTGTTTTTT. Translating gives CAWTMRRRINEKLFF. The variable domain in full, with the rest retrieved from reference TRBV30 and TRBJ1-4, is SQTIHQWPATLVQPVGSPLSLECTVEGTSNPNLYWYRQAAGRGLQLLFYSVGIGQISSEVPQNLSASRPQDRQFILSSKKLLLSDSGFYLCAWTMRRRINEKLFFGSGTQLSVL.

This sequence joins TRBV4-1 and TRBJ2-7, with 9 bases that match TRBD2. From germline, CDR1 is MGHRA and CDR2 YSYEKL. The length of the CDR3 is 15 residues. Losses at the gene ends were 1 base for V and 4 bases for J; bases not matched to a gene: 5. DNA of the CDR3: TGCGCCAGCAGCCAAGTCCCTAGCGGGGATTACGAGCAGTACTTC. Its protein product is CASSQVPSGDYEQYF.

V usage is TRBV6-5 and J usage is TRBJ2-7; 9 nucleotides match TRBD1. Germline values: CDR1 MNHEY, CDR2 SVGAGI. V dropped 0 bases and J dropped 1; count of bases not matched to a gene: 1. The CDR3 is 15 residues long. The CDR3 DNA reads TGTGCCAGCAGTTACTCTGGGACAGGGTCCTACGAGCAGTACTTC. This translates into CASSYSGTGSYEQYF.

This clone turned up a few times. This chain links TRBV6-5 with TRBJ1-2, with TRBD1 matching over 7 bases. Germline trimming cut 4 bases from V and 6 bases from J; bases unmatched to any gene: 14. CDR1 MNHEY and CDR2 SVGAGI come from the germline V gene. CDR3 size: 16 residues. CDR3 nucleotide sequence: TGTGCCAGCAGTTCGACAGGGCCATTCCGGGGTGATGGCTACACCTTC. Translation: CASSSTGPFRGDGYTF.

The genes are TRBV7-6 and TRBJ1-1; no clear D gene. V lost 9 bases to trimming and J lost 4 bases, with 24 bases between them. CDR3 length: 16 residues. Per germline, CDR1 SGHVS and CDR2 FNYEAQ. In DNA, the CDR3 is TGTGCCAGATCTTTTGGAACGTACAGCTTACCCACTGAAGCTTTCTTT. This sequence encodes CARSFGTYSLPTEAFF.

The gene calls are TRBV15 and TRBJ2-1, with TRBD1 matching over 8 bases. Losses at the gene ends were 4 bases for V and 9 bases for J; bases not matched to a gene: 8. CDR3 length: 14 amino acids. In germline, CDR1 is LNHNV, CDR2 YYDKDF (reference sequence). CDR3 in amino acids: CATSKRTGTVEQFF. The CDR3 nucleotides read TGTGCCACCAGCAAACGGACAGGGACGGTTGAGCAGTTCTTC. The whole variable domain, remainder taken from reference TRBV15 and TRBJ2-1, is DAMVIQNPRYQVTQFGKPVTLSCSQTLNHNVMYWYQQKSSQAPKLLFHYYDKDFNNEADTPDNFQSRRPNTSFCFLDIRSPGLGDTAMYLCATSKRTGTVEQFFGPGTRLTVL.

The rearrangement links TRBV9 to TRBJ2-7; 9 bases agree with TRBD1. This CDR3 contains 15 residues. With V trimmed by 5 bases and J by 4 bases, 10 bases remained unmatched. Germline CDR1 reads SGDLS; CDR2 reads YYNGEE. The CDR3 region is CASSAPDRGDYEQYF. The CDR3 nucleotides are TGTGCCAGCAGTGCCCCGGACAGGGGAGATTACGAGCAGTACTTC.